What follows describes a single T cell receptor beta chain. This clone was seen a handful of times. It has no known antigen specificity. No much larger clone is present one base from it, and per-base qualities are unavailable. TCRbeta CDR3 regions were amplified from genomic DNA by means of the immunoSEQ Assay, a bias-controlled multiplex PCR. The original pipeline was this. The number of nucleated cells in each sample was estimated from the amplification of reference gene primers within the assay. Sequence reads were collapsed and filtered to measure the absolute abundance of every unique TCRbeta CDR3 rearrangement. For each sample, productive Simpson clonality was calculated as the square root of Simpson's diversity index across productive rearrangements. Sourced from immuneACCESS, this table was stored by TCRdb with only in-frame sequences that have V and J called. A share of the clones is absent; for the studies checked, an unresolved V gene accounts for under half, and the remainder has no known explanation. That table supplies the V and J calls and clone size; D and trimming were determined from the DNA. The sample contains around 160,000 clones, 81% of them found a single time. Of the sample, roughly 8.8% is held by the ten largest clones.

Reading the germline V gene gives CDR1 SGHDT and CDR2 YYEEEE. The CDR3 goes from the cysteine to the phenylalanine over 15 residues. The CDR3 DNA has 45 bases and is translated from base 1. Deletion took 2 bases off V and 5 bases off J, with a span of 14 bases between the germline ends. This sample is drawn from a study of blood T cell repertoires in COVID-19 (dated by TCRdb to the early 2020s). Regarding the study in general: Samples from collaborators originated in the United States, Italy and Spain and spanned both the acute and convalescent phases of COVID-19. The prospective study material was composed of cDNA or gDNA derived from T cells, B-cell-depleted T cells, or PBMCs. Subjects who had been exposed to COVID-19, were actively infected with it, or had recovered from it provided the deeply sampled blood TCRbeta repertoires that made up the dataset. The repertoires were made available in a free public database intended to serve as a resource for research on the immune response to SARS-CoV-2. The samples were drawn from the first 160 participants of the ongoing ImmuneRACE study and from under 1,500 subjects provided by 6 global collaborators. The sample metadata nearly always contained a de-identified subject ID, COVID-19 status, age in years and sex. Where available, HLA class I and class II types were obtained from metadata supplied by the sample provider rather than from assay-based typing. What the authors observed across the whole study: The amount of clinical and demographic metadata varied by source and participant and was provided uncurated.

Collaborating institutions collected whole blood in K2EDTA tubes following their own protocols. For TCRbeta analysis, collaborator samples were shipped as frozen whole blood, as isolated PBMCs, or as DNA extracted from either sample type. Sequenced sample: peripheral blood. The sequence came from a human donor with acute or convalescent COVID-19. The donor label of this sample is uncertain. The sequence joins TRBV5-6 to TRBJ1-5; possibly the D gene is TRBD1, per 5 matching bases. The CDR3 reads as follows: CASSLGVPLDQPQHF. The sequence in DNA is TGTGCCAGCAGCTTAGGGGTACCCCTCGATCAGCCCCAGCATTTT.